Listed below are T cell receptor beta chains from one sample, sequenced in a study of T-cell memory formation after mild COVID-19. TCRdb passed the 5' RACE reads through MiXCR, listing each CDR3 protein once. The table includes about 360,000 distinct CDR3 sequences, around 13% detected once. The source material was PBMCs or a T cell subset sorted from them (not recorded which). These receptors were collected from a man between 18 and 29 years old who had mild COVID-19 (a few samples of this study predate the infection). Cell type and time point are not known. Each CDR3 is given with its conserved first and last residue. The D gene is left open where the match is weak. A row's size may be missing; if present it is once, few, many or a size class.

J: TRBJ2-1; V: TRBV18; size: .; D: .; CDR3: CASSPPRAGDSEQFF; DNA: TGTGCCAGCTCACCACCGAGGGCAGGGGATAGTGAGCAGTTCTTC
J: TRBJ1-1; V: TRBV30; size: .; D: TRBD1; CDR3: CAWDRDTEAFF; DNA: TGTGCCTGGGACAGGGACACTGAAGCTTTCTTT
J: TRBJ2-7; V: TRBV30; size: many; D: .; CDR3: CAWSFNRFDEQYF; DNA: TGTGCCTGGAGTTTTAACAGGTTTGACGAGCAGTACTTC
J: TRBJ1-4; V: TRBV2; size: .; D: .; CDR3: CASRATGGGEKLFF; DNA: TGTGCCAGCAGGGCCACGGGGGGAGGTGAAAAACTGTTTTTT
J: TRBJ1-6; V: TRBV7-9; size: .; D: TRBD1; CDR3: CASSGGQSNSPLHF; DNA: TGTGCCAGCAGCGGGGGACAGTCAAATTCACCCCTCCACTTT
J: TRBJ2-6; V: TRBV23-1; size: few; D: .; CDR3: CASSPPTGAIGANVLTF; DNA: TGCGCCAGCAGTCCCCCTACGGGCGCGATAGGGGCCAACGTCCTGACTTTC
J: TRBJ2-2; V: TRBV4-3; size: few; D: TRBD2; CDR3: CASSQDQTSGGSGELFF; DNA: TGCGCCAGCAGCCAAGATCAAACTAGCGGGGGGTCCGGGGAGCTGTTTTTT
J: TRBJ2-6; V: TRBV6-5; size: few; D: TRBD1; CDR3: CASRNGRTGRGANVLTF; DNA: TGTGCCAGCAGGAACGGACGGACAGGGAGGGGGGCCAACGTCCTGACTTTC
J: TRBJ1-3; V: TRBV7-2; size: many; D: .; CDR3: CASSSDGGGGNTIYF; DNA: TGTGCCAGCAGCTCAGATGGGGGTGGTGGAAACACCATATATTTT
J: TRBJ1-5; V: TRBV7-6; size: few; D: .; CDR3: CASSLRGDGQPQHF; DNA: TGTGCCAGCAGCTTACGGGGGGACGGACAGCCCCAGCATTTT
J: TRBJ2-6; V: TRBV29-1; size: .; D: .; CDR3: CSVGTWASSGANVLTF; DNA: TGCAGCGTCGGGACATGGGCCAGCTCTGGGGCCAACGTCCTGACTTTC
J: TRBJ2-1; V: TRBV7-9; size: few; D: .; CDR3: CASSYYHEQFF; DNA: TGTGCCAGCAGCTATTACCATGAGCAGTTCTTC
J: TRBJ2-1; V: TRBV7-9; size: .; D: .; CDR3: CASSPRTPIDNEQFF; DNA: TGTGCCAGCAGCCCACGGACCCCGATAGACAATGAGCAGTTCTTC
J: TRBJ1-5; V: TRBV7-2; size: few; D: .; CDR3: CASSLDFRQDQPQHF; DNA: TGTGCCAGCAGCTTAGACTTCCGACAGGATCAGCCCCAGCATTTT
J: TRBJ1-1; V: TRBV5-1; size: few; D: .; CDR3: CASSWGRTMNTEAFF; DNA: TGCGCCAGCAGCTGGGGACGGACCATGAACACTGAAGCTTTCTTT
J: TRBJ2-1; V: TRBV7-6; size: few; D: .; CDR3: CASSTLGDLGNEQFF; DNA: TGTGCCAGCAGTACCCTCGGGGATTTGGGTAATGAGCAGTTCTTC
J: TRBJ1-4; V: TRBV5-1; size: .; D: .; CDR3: CASSGGTWVREKLFF; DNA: TGCGCCAGCAGCGGGGGGACATGGGTCCGCGAAAAACTGTTTTTT
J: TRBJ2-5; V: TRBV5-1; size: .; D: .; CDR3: CATGRPGETQYF; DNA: TGCGCCACGGGACGGCCTGGGGAGACCCAGTACTTC
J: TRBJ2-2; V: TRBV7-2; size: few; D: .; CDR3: CASSLGDPNTGELFF; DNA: TGTGCCAGCAGCTTAGGGGATCCGAACACCGGGGAGCTGTTTTTT
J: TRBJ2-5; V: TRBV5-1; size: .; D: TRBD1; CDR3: CASSFPTGWEETQYF; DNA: TGCGCCAGCAGCTTCCCGACAGGGTGGGAAGAGACCCAGTACTTC
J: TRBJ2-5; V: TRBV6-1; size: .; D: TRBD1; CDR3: CASSEGGTGPQETQYF; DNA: TGTGCCAGCAGTGAAGGGGGGACAGGTCCTCAAGAGACCCAGTACTTC
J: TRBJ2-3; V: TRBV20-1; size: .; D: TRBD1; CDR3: CSARTGATQYF; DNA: TGCAGTGCTCGGACAGGCGCAACGCAGTATTTT
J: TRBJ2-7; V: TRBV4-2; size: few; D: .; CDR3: CASSPTYRADYEQYF; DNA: TGTGCCAGCAGCCCAACCTATCGAGCAGACTACGAGCAGTACTTC
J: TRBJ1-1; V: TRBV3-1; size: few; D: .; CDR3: CASSLRAGDTEAFF; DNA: TGTGCCAGCAGCCTCCGCGCAGGGGACACTGAAGCTTTCTTT
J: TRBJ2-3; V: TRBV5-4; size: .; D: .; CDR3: CASRGQGSTDTQYF; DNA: TGTGCCAGCAGGGGGCAGGGAAGCACAGATACGCAGTATTTT
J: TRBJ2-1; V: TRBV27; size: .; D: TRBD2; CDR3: CASSWERGGHEQFF; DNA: TGTGCCAGCAGTTGGGAGCGGGGGGGCCATGAGCAGTTCTTC
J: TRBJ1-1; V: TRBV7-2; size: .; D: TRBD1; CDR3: CASTKPDRGLVFF; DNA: TGTGCCAGCACCAAGCCCGACAGGGGGCTTGTTTTCTTT
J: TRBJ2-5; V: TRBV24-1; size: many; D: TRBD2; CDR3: CATSPSGVETQYF; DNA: TGTGCCACCAGTCCTAGCGGGGTAGAGACCCAGTACTTC
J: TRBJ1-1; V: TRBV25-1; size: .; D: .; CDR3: CASIGKNTEAFF; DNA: TGTGCCAGCATCGGCAAGAACACTGAAGCTTTCTTT
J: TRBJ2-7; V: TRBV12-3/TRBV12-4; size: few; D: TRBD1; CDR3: CASSLAQGGSTTLYEQYF; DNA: TGTGCCAGCAGTTTAGCCCAAGGGGGCAGCACCACCCTCTACGAGCAGTACTTC
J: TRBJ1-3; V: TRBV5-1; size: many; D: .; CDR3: CASSLGITSGNTIYF; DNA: TGCGCCAGCAGCTTGGGGATTACCTCTGGAAACACCATATATTTT
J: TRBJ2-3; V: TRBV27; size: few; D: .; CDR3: CASRSTGRTVEYF; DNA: TGTGCCAGCAGGTCAACGGGGCGGACGGTGGAGTATTTT
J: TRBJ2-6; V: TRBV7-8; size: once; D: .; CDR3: CASGQTSGANVLTF; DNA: TGTGCCAGCGGGCAGACCTCTGGGGCCAACGTCCTGACTTTC
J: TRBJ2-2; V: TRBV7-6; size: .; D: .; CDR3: CASSLRGGQTNTGELFF; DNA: TGTGCCAGCAGCTTACGCGGGGGACAGACGAACACCGGGGAGCTGTTTTTT
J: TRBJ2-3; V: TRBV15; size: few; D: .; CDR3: CATSRPTGAPGTDTQYF; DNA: TGTGCCACCAGCAGACCTACGGGGGCACCAGGCACAGATACGCAGTATTTT
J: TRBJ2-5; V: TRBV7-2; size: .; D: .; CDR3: CASSLRTIQETQYF; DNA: TGTGCCAGCAGCTTACGTACTATTCAAGAGACCCAGTACTTC
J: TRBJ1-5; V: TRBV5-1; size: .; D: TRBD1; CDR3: CASSFGTGGSNQPQHF; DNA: TGCGCCAGCAGCTTTGGGACAGGGGGAAGCAATCAGCCCCAGCATTTT
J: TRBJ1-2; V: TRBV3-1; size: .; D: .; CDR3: CASSQEKGSYTF; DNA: TGTGCCAGCAGCCAAGAAAAAGGAAGCTACACCTTC
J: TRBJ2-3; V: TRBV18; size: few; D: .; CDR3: CASSSRDPRTDTQYF; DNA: TGTGCCAGCTCGTCCCGGGACCCACGGACAGATACGCAGTATTTT
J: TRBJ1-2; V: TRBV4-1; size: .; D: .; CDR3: CASSQESGGANYGYTF; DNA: TGCGCCAGCAGCCAAGAATCCGGGGGAGCTAACTATGGCTACACCTTC
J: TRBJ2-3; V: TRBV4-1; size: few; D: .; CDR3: CASSRLVGGANDRDTQYF; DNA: TGCGCCAGCAGCCGCCTCGTAGGTGGGGCTAATGATCGAGATACGCAGTATTTT
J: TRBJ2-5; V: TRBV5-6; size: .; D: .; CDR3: CASSPRWGRQETQYF; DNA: TGTGCCAGCAGTCCTCGGTGGGGGAGACAAGAGACCCAGTACTTC
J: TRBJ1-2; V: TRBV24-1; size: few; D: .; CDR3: CATSDPGRPYGYTF; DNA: TGTGCCACCAGTGATCCAGGGAGACCCTATGGCTACACCTTC
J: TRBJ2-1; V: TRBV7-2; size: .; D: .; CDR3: CASSVDGAYNEQFF; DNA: TGTGCCAGCAGCGTCGACGGGGCTTACAATGAGCAGTTCTTC
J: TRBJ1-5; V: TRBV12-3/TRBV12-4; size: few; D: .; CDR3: CASSLARADQPQHF; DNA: TGTGCCAGCAGTTTAGCCCGCGCGGATCAGCCCCAGCATTTT
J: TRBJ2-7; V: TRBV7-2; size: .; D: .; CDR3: CASSLGGFPLEQYF; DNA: TGTGCCAGCAGCTTAGGTGGTTTCCCCCTCGAGCAGTACTTC
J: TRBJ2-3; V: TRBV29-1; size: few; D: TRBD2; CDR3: CSVLAGGSTDTQYF; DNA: TGCAGCGTCTTAGCGGGGGGGAGCACAGATACGCAGTATTTT
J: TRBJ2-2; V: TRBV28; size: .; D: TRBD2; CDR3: CASRRGGGGTGELFF; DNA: TGTGCCAGCAGGCGGGGAGGCGGGGGTACCGGGGAGCTGTTTTTT
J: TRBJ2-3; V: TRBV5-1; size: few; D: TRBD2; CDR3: CASSWGAGGRTDTQYF; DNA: TGCGCCAGCAGCTGGGGAGCGGGGGGCCGGACAGATACGCAGTATTTT
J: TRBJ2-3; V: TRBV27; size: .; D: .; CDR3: CASSSSRADERYYTQYF; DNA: TGTGCCAGCAGTTCTTCTAGAGCCGACGAAAGATACTATACGCAGTATTTT
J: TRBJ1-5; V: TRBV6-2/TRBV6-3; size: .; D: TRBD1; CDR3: CASSQLTGASRPQHF; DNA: TGTGCCAGCAGTCAACTCACAGGGGCCAGTCGGCCCCAGCATTTT
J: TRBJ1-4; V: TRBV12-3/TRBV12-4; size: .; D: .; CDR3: CASRMTGGDVEKLFF; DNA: TGTGCCAGCAGAATGACAGGAGGGGACGTGGAAAAACTGTTTTTT
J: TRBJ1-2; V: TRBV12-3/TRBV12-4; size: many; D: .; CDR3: CASSSQGITNYGYTF; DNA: TGTGCCAGCAGTTCCCAGGGCATTACTAACTATGGCTACACCTTC
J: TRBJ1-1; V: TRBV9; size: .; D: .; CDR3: CASSVDPTGIMNTEAFF; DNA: TGTGCCAGCAGCGTAGACCCCACAGGGATCATGAACACTGAAGCTTTCTTT
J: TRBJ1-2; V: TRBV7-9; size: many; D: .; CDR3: CASSLVLTPEWGYYGYTF; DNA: TGTGCCAGCAGCTTAGTACTGACTCCTGAGTGGGGGTACTATGGCTACACCTTC